The 32 T cell receptor beta chains given below trace back to one sample, sequenced in a study of blood T cells in healthy people across ages. The authors ran a second PCR of 7 to 11 cycles using a sample-barcoded 5' primer and a J-beta primer mix. TCRdb reanalysed the 5' RACE reads using MiXCR and keeps one entry per CDR3 protein. There are 1.5 million to 2 million distinct CDR3 sequences in the sample; 49% occur only once, and around 2.1% lies in the top ten. Input material: blood. The receptors were sampled from a woman aged 40 to 50 in good health.

This chain uses TRBV20-1 with TRBJ2-7, with a tentative D call TRBD2 (5 bases). Germline V CDR1 and CDR2: DFQATT, SNEGSKA (reference sequence). The germline V and J ends were trimmed by 0 bases and 0 bases, with 18 bases remaining between them. The CDR3 spans 17 residues. CDR3 residues: CSARDTRGPTSSYEQYF. The DNA of the CDR3 is TGCAGTGCTAGAGATACACGGGGTCCTACGAGCTCCTACGAGCAGTACTTC.

V usage is TRBV9 and J usage is TRBJ2-1; D is unclear. Germline CDR1 and CDR2: SGDLS and YYNGEE. Deletions cut 0 bases from V and 9 bases from J, with 10 bases between. The CDR3 consists of 13 residues. CDR3 sequence (DNA): TGTGCCAGCAGCGTAGTAATAGGTGGTGAGCAGTTCTTC. Its protein product is CASSVVIGGEQFF.

The CDR3 loop is CSASPTSGGTDEQYF. In DNA form, the CDR3 reads TGCAGTGCTAGCCCAACTAGCGGGGGGACCGACGAGCAGTACTTC. The chain combines TRBV20-1 with TRBJ2-7, with 12 bases that match TRBD2. V gave up 3 bases and J gave up 5 bases; unmatched junction bases: 8. This CDR3 spans 15 amino acids. The germline V gene encodes CDR1 DFQATT and CDR2 SNEGSKA (reference sequence).

The chain joins TRBV6-5 to TRBJ2-1; D is perhaps TRBD2 (5 bases). Germline lookup yields CDR1 MNHEY and CDR2 SVGAGI. The CDR3 runs 15 residues. V was shortened by 5 bases and J by 1 base, with 12 bases between the two germline ends. CDR3: CASSNRGPSYNEQFF. The CDR3, as DNA: TGTGCCAGCAGTAACCGGGGTCCTTCCTACAATGAGCAGTTCTTC.

V and J are TRBV6-6 and TRBJ1-5; D is perhaps TRBD1 (5 bases). The CDR3 runs 15 residues. V gave up 7 bases and J gave up 3 bases, with 16 bases separating them. Germline loops: CDR1 MNHNY, CDR2 SVGAGI (reference sequence). CDR3 amino acids: CASTNRQGYNQPQHF. The CDR3 DNA reads TGTGCCAGCACCAACCGGCAGGGTTACAATCAGCCCCAGCATTTT.

The chain uses TRBV7-2 and TRBJ2-2, with 9 nucleotides matching TRBD2. Losses at the gene ends were 3 bases for V and 6 bases for J; bases not matched to a gene: 8. CDR1 is SGHTA, CDR2 FQGNSA, per germline. This CDR3 region has 16 residues. CDR3 DNA: TGTGCCAGCAGCTTTGCGGGGGGGCTAGGGGCCGGGGAGCTGTTTTTT. Amino acid sequence: CASSFAGGLGAGELFF.

There are many counts of this clonotype. V and J are TRBV29-1 and TRBJ2-5, with D possibly being TRBD1 or TRBD2 (5 bases each). This CDR3 spans 13 amino acids. V was shortened by 8 bases and J by 7 bases, with 20 bases between the two germline ends. Germline loops: CDR1 SQVTM, CDR2 ANQGSEA. CDR3 in DNA: TGCAGCCCCCGGGACGGAAGAAGTGGGACCCAGTACTTC. Translating it yields CSPRDGRSGTQYF.

The chain recombines TRBV29-1 with TRBJ2-1; the D gene could be TRBD1 or TRBD2 (5 bases each). The DNA end favors TRBJ2-7, so the J call may be wrong. This CDR3 has 15 amino acids. Per germline, CDR1 SQVTM and CDR2 ANQGSEA. The CDR3 is CSVDREGPFYNEQYF. The CDR3 bases are TGCAGCGTCGATCGTGAGGGACCTTTCTACAATGAGCAGTACTTC.

The chain is built from TRBV7-2 and TRBJ2-5, with TRBD2 as a possible D gene (5 bases). The CDR3 totals 13 residues. CDR1 and CDR2 from the germline V gene are SGHTA and FQGNSA. V dropped 5 bases and J dropped 5 bases, with 12 bases sitting between them. This chain's CDR3 is CASSALSAETQYF. The CDR3, as DNA: TGTGCCAGCAGCGCCCTTAGCGCCGAGACCCAGTACTTC.

This clonotype appeared once. V is TRBV6-6 and J is TRBJ2-3; 7 positions match TRBD2. The CDR3 totals 14 residues. Germline assignment: CDR1 MNHNY and CDR2 SVGAGI (reference sequence). The junction had 7 bases not matched to a gene; V was cut back by 7 bases and J by 3 bases. The CDR3 protein is CASKTAGMTDTQYF. The CDR3 DNA reads TGTGCCAGCAAGACAGCGGGGATGACAGATACGCAGTATTTT.

The V and J genes are TRBV24-1 and TRBJ1-2; 7 positions match TRBD1. The V gene's germline CDR1 is KGHDR and CDR2 SFDVKD. J gave up 4 bases and V 3 bases, and 1 base lay outside the gene matches. The length of the CDR3 is 13 residues. CDR3: CATSDGTAYGYTF. CDR3 nucleotides: TGTGCCACCAGTGATGGGACAGCCTATGGCTACACCTTC.

This sequence joins TRBV6-5 and TRBJ2-3, with D hard to call. V lost 4 bases and J 7 bases, leaving 9 bases between the germline ends. In germline, CDR1 is MNHEY, CDR2 SVGAGI. This CDR3 has 12 amino acids. This chain's CDR3 is CASSSTTNTQYF. CDR3 nucleotides: TGTGCCAGCAGTTCCACTACAAATACGCAGTATTTT.

The rearrangement links TRBV6-2 or TRBV6-3 to TRBJ2-5; 8 nucleotides line up with TRBD1. Germline values: CDR1 MNHEY, CDR2 SVGEGT. Trimming cost V 6 bases and J 2 bases; bases outside gene matches: 8. CDR3 length: 15 residues. The CDR3 DNA reads TGTGCCAGCAGCCGCTGGACAGGGCCTCAAGAGACCCAGTACTTC. It specifies CASSRWTGPQETQYF.

This clonotype was detected only a few times. This chain connects TRBV9 to TRBJ1-2; unclear D gene. V shed 5 bases and J shed 4 bases, with 12 bases lying between them. The CDR3 totals 13 residues. Per germline, CDR1 SGDLS and CDR2 YYNGEE. CDR3 loop: CASSGDGIYGYTF. The CDR3 nucleotides are TGTGCCAGCAGTGGTGACGGTATCTATGGCTACACCTTC.

Note on this clonotype: A read error is possible here, since a much larger clone lies one base away. The rearrangement links TRBV6-2 or TRBV6-3 to TRBJ2-7; D gene uncertain. The V gene's germline CDR1 is MNHEY and CDR2 SVGEGT. The CDR3 spans 12 residues. V gave up 4 bases and J gave up 3 bases, with 7 bases separating them. The CDR3 DNA sequence: TGTGCCAGCAGTTCACGCATCTACGAGCAGTACTTC. Translation: CASSSRIYEQYF.

V is TRBV7-9 and J is TRBJ2-1; 8 bases are shared with TRBD1. This CDR3 contains 14 residues. Germline V gene data show CDR1 as SEHNR and CDR2 as FQNEAQ (reference sequence). J was trimmed by 8 bases and V by 5 bases; bases with no gene match: 8. Here the CDR3 DNA reads TGTGCCAGCAGCCCCCGGACAGGGTGGGATGAGCAGTTCTTC. This encodes CASSPRTGWDEQFF.

This rearrangement joins TRBV7-3 to TRBJ2-3; 7 bases match TRBD1. Germline assignment: CDR1 SGHTA and CDR2 FQGTGA. The CDR3 has 16 amino acids. V shed 5 bases, J shed 1 base, and the junction held 9 bases outside the gene matches. DNA of the CDR3: TGTGCCAGCAGCCGCGAGGGGGCGCGGGGCACAGATACGCAGTATTTT. Its protein is CASSREGARGTDTQYF.

This clonotype occurred a few times. The J gene is TRBJ2-7, the V gene TRBV7-2; weak D call: TRBD1 (6 bases). This CDR3 has 14 residues. Trimming took off 9 bases at V and 5 bases at J, with 20 bases between the two ends. The germline CDR1 and CDR2 sequences are SGHTA and FQGNSA. Here the CDR3 reads CASHSGAFGDEQYF. Written as DNA, the CDR3 is TGTGCCAGTCATTCAGGGGCCTTTGGGGACGAGCAGTACTTC.

Notes on this clonotype: Given a much more abundant clone one base away, this may be a read error. CDR3 DNA: TGCAGCGTTGTACTTTCCGACAGACAGGGGGCACATACGCAGTATTTT. This encodes CSVVLSDRQGAHTQYF. The V call is TRBV29-1, the J call TRBJ2-3, with 10 bases that match TRBD1. This CDR3 region has 16 residues. The junction had 14 bases not matched to a gene; V was cut back by 4 bases and J by 7 bases. Looked up from germline, CDR1 is SQVTM and CDR2 is ANQGSEA.

This clonotype was seen a few times. V is TRBV6-5 and J is TRBJ1-2, with 7 positions matching TRBD1. Germline V CDR1 and CDR2: MNHEY, SVGAGI. The CDR3 extends over 16 amino acids. J lost 5 bases, V lost 4 bases, and 13 bases had no gene match. The CDR3 region is CASSSPEGQIPYGYTF. The CDR3 nucleotides are TGTGCCAGCAGTTCCCCAGAGGGACAGATTCCGTATGGCTACACCTTC.

This clonotype was counted only a few times. The chain recombines TRBV4-2 with TRBJ1-2; D is unclear. Looked up from germline, CDR1 is LGHNA and CDR2 is YNFKEQ. V was cut by 0 bases and J by 0 bases, with 17 bases left in between. This CDR3 spans 18 amino acids. The chain's CDR3 is CASSQDTKHVRPNYGYTF. The DNA for the CDR3 is TGTGCCAGCAGCCAAGATACGAAGCATGTGAGGCCTAACTATGGCTACACCTTC.

This clonotype came up once. V gene TRBV29-1 combines with J gene TRBJ2-3; 8 nucleotides match TRBD1. V was pared by 3 bases and J by 5 bases, with 4 bases of the junction left unmatched. CDR3 size: 13 residues. Germline V gives CDR1 SQVTM, CDR2 ANQGSEA. CDR3 nucleotides: TGCAGCGTTGACGGACAGGGAAGAGATACGCAGTATTTT. Protein: CSVDGQGRDTQYF.

The V and J genes are TRBV11-2 and TRBJ2-4; possible D gene TRBD1, 5 bases. Judging by the DNA end, TRBJ2-7 fits better; the J call may be wrong. Germline V lookup: CDR1 SGHAT, CDR2 FQNNGV. This CDR3 has 13 residues. This CDR3 is CASSLAGWDEQYF. The DNA for the CDR3 is TGTGCCAGCAGCTTGGCAGGGTGGGACGAGCAGTACTTC.

This chain joins TRBV7-2 and TRBJ2-5; D uncertain. The germline gives CDR1 SGHTA, CDR2 FQGNSA. Trimming took off 7 bases at V and 4 bases at J, with 13 bases between the two ends. The CDR3 spans 13 residues. CDR3 bases: TGTGCCAGCAATTTGGGTGGGTTAGAGACCCAGTACTTC. This sequence encodes CASNLGGLETQYF.

This clonotype was found a few times. The chain uses TRBV7-9 and TRBJ2-3; no clear D. V was clipped by 1 base and J by 1 base, with 12 bases between them. The germline CDR1 and CDR2 sequences are SEHNR and FQNEAQ (reference sequence). The CDR3 totals 16 residues. The CDR3 spells CASSLGGRSGTDTQYF. CDR3 bases: TGTGCCAGCAGCTTAGGTGGCCGTTCTGGCACAGATACGCAGTATTTT.

The chain recombines TRBV20-1 with TRBJ2-4; 11 nucleotides align to TRBD1. Per the germline V gene, CDR1 is DFQATT and CDR2 is SNEGSKA (reference sequence). Germline trimming cut 0 bases from V and 13 bases from J; bases unmatched to any gene: 14. The CDR3 sequence is 16 residues long. CDR3 protein: CSARDPPRDRGREQYF. For the CDR3, the DNA is TGCAGTGCTAGAGATCCTCCGCGGGACAGGGGGAGGGAGCAGTACTTC.

CDR3 DNA: TGTGCCAGCAGCCAAAGCCCGGACTCTGGGGCCAACGTCCTGACTTTC. It yields the protein CASSQSPDSGANVLTF. The chain links TRBV7-6 to TRBJ2-6; D ambiguous. Germline CDR1 and CDR2: SGHVS and FNYEAQ. The CDR3 has 16 amino acids. V lost 5 bases, J lost 0 bases, and 11 bases lay in between.

The V and J genes are TRBV7-9 and TRBJ2-7; 8 nucleotides align to TRBD2. Per the germline V gene, CDR1 is SEHNR and CDR2 is FQNEAQ (reference sequence). The J segment lost 6 bases and the V segment lost 4 bases, leaving 8 bases of the junction unmatched. CDR3 length equals 14 residues. CDR3 nucleotide sequence: TGTGCCAGCAGCTCGCCGGGACTAGGGGGCGAGCAGTACTTC. It specifies CASSSPGLGGEQYF. The variable domain in full, completed from reference TRBV7-9 and TRBJ2-7, reads DTGVSQNPRHKITKRGQNVTFRCDPISEHNRLYWYRQTLGQGPEFLTYFQNEAQLEKSRLLSDRFSAERPKGSFSTLEIQRTEQGDSAMYLCASSSPGLGGEQYFGPGTRLTVT.

This clonotype occurred a few times. The V gene is TRBV6-2 or TRBV6-3, the J gene TRBJ1-2, with D possibly TRBD1 on 5 matching bases. V lost 7 bases and J lost 2, with 8 bases in between. In germline, CDR1 is MNHEY, CDR2 SVGEGT. The length of the CDR3 is 12 residues. For the CDR3, the DNA is TGTGCCAGCACTGGACACAACTATGGCTACACCTTC. Translated, it gives CASTGHNYGYTF.

This clonotype was detected only a few times. The rearrangement uses TRBV6-2 or TRBV6-3 and TRBJ2-7; 9 positions agree with TRBD2. CDR1 is MNHEY and CDR2 is SVGEGT in the germline V gene. The CDR3 extends over 14 amino acids. V gave up 8 bases and J gave up 1 base; unmatched junction bases: 6. CDR3 loop: CASLGLAGSYEQYF. The CDR3 DNA reads as TGTGCCAGCCTGGGGCTAGCGGGATCCTACGAGCAGTACTTC.

In this sample, this clonotype turned up once. This rearrangement joins TRBV20-1 to TRBJ2-1, with D tentatively TRBD1 or TRBD2 (5 bases each). The CDR3 consists of 15 residues. The germline V gene has CDR1 DFQATT and CDR2 SNEGSKA (reference sequence). The V and J ends lost 6 bases and 0 bases respectively, with 15 bases between them. Written as DNA, the CDR3 is TGCAGTGCCCCGGGACCGATGAGCTCCTACAATGAGCAGTTCTTC. Amino acids: CSAPGPMSSYNEQFF.

The CDR3: CASSFPQGGKNIQYF. CDR3 DNA sequence: TGTGCCAGCAGCTTTCCGCAGGGAGGTAAAAACATTCAGTACTTC. The V call is TRBV7-2, the J call TRBJ2-4; the D gene is possibly TRBD2 (6 bases). Germline V gene lookup returns CDR1 SGHTA and CDR2 FQGNSA. V dropped 3 bases and J dropped 4 bases, with 13 bases sitting between them. The CDR3 length is 15 residues.